A selection of T cell receptor beta chains follows, all from one sample in a study of blood T cell repertoires in COVID-19. The assay was immunoSEQ multiplex PCR, and TCRdb's table has in-frame clones only and misses some. The sample holds about 87,000 clones, 90% seen once. The sample consisted of peripheral blood. These TCRs come from a man aged 18 to 29 with COVID-19, enrolled during active disease. CDR3s include the opening cysteine and the closing phenylalanine or tryptophan. Each record gives: clone size, V gene, J gene, D gene, CDR3 DNA, CDR3 protein. A D gene is named only where the DNA matches it firmly. Expanded clones get a size class; other rows say once, few or many, or leave the size out.

.	TRBV19	TRBJ1-5	TRBD1	TGTGCCAGTAACCGGGACAGTAATCAGCCCCAGCATTTT	CASNRDSNQPQHF
.	TRBV5-1	TRBJ2-7	.	TGCGCCAGCAGCTTGGTTCACAGCCCCTCAAGTTCCTACGAGCAGTACTTC	CASSLVHSPSSSYEQYF
.	TRBV3-1/TRBV3-2	TRBJ1-1	.	TGTGCCAGCAGCCGAATCCCAGGGGTCACTGAAGCTTTCTTT	CASSRIPGVTEAFF
.	TRBV13	TRBJ2-2	.	TGTGCCAGCAGCCCCCCGGACGGGGACACCGGGGAGCTGTTTTTT	CASSPPDGDTGELFF
.	TRBV11-2	TRBJ2-2	.	TGTGCCAGCAGCTTAGATGGCGGGGCCGGGGAGCTGTTTTTT	CASSLDGGAGELFF
.	TRBV7-6	TRBJ2-1	TRBD2	TGTGCCAGCAGCTTAAGGACTAGCGGGAGACTAAGGTACAATGAGCAGTTCTTC	CASSLRTSGRLRYNEQFF
.	TRBV7-9	TRBJ2-1	TRBD2	TGTGCCAGCAGCTTGAATCCTAGCGGGAAGAATGAGCAGTTCTTC	CASSLNPSGKNEQFF
.	TRBV19	TRBJ2-1	TRBD1	TGTGCCAGTAGTCCCCTTGGTCCCATTGGACAGGTTAACAATGAGCAGTTCTTC	CASSPLGPIGQVNNEQFF
few	TRBV28	TRBJ1-1	.	TGTGCCAGCAGTTCACCAGGGGAGGGGATGAACACTGAAGCTTTCTTT	CASSSPGEGMNTEAFF
.	TRBV4-3	TRBJ2-1	.	TGCGCCAGCAGCCTCGGAGGGAGAGCCTACAATGAGCAGTTCTTC	CASSLGGRAYNEQFF
.	TRBV30	TRBJ1-4	TRBD1	TGTGCCTTGACAGGGGGCGGTGAAAAACTGTTTTTT	CALTGGGEKLFF
.	TRBV4-1	TRBJ2-7	TRBD2	TGCGCCAGCAGCCAAGAGGGGGGGACGGGAACCTACGAGCAGTACTTC	CASSQEGGTGTYEQYF
.	TRBV15	TRBJ2-7	.	TGTGCCACCAGCAGAGACGCTTCAGGGGTCTACGAGCAGTACTTC	CATSRDASGVYEQYF
.	TRBV5-4	TRBJ1-1	.	TGTGCCAGCAGCCTTCCCGGAGCTGAAGCTTTCTTT	CASSLPGAEAFF
.	TRBV7-8	TRBJ2-4	TRBD1	TGTGCCAGCAGCTTCAGGGGGCTTACGAACATTCAGTACTTC	CASSFRGLTNIQYF
.	TRBV18	TRBJ2-7	.	TGTGCCAGCTCACCAAACAGGCCGCCCTACGAGCAGTACTTC	CASSPNRPPYEQYF